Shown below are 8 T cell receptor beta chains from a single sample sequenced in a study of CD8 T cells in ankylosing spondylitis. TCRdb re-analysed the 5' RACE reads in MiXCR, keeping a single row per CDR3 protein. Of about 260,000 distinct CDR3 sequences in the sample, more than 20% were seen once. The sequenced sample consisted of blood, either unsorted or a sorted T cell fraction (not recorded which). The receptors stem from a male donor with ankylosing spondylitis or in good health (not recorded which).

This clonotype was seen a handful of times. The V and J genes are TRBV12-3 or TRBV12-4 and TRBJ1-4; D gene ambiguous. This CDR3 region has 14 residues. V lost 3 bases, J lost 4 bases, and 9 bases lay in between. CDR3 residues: CASSFRADNEKLFF. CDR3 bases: TGTGCCAGCAGTTTTCGAGCCGATAATGAAAAACTGTTTTTT.

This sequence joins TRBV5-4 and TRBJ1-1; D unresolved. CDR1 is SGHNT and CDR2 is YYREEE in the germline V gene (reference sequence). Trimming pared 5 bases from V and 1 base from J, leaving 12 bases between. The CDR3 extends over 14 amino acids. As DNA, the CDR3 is TGTGCCAGCAGTCAGGAGCTGGAGAACACTGAAGCTTTCTTT. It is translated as CASSQELENTEAFF.

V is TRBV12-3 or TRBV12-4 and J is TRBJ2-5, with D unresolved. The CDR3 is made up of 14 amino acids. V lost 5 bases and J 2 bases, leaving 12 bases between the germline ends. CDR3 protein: CASSTGRVQETQYF. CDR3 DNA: TGTGCCAGCAGTACCGGACGGGTTCAAGAGACCCAGTACTTC.

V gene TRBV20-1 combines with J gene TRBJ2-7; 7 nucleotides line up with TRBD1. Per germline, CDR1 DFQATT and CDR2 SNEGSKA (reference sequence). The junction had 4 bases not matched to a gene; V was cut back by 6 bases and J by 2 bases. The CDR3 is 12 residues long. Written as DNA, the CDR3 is TGCAGTGCCCACAGGGGTACCTACGAGCAGTACTTC. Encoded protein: CSAHRGTYEQYF.

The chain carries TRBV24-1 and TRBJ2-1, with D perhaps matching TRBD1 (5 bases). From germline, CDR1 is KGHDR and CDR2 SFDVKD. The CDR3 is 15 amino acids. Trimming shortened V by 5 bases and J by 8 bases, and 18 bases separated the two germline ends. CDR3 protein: CATSGQGVGVDEQFF. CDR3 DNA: TGTGCCACCAGTGGGCAGGGTGTAGGGGTGGATGAGCAGTTCTTC.

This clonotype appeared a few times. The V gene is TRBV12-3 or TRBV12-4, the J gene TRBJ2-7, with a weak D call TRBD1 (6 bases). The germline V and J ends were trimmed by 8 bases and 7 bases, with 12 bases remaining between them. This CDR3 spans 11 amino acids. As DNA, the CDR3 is TGTGCCAGCCGAATTAGGGGGGAGCAGTACTTC. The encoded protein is CASRIRGEQYF.

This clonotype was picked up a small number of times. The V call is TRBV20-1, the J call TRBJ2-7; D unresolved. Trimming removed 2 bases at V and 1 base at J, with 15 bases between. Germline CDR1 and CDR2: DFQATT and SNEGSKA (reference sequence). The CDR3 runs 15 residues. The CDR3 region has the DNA TGCAGTGCTAGACCCCGAGTGGGCCTTTCCTACGAGCAGTACTTC. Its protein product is CSARPRVGLSYEQYF.

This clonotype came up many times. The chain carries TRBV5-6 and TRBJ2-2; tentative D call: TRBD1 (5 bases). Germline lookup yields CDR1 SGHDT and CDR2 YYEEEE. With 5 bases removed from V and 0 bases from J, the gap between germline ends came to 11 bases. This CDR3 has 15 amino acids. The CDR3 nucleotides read TGTGCCAGCAGTCCGACAGACGCGAACACCGGGGAGCTGTTTTTT. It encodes CASSPTDANTGELFF.